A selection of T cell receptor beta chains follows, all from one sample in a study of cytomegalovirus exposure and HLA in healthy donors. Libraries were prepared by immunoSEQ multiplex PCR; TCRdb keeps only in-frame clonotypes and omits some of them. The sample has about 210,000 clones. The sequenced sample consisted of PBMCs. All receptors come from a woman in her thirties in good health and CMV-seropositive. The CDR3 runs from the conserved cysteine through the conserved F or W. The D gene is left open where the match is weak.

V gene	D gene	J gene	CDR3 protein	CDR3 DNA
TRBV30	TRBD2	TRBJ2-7	CAWSGTSGAYEQYF	TGTGCCTGGAGTGGGACTAGCGGGGCCTACGAGCAGTACTTC
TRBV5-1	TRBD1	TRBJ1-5	CASSSEPGQNQPQHF	TGCGCCAGCAGCTCCGAACCGGGACAGAATCAGCCCCAGCATTTT
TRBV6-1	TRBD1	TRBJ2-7	CASSTATGSEQYF	TGTGCCAGCAGTACTGCGACAGGGAGCGAGCAGTACTTC
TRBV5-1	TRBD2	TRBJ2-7	CASSWGSGTSGRHQYF	TGCGCCAGCAGCTGGGGATCCGGGACTAGCGGGAGGCACCAGTACTTC
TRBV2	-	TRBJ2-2	CASNGGRYEELFF	TGTGCCAGCAATGGGGGGAGGTATGAGGAGCTGTTTTTT
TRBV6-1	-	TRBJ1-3	CASSGGGRFSGNTIYF	TGTGCCAGCAGTGGAGGAGGGCGCTTCTCTGGAAACACCATATATTTT
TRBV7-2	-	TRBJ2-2	CASSLPEGYTGELFF	TGTGCCAGCAGCTTACCGGAGGGGTACACCGGGGAGCTGTTTTTT
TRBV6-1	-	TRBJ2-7	CASSEVRDSYEQYF	TGTGCCAGCAGTGAAGTGAGGGATTCCTACGAGCAGTACTTC
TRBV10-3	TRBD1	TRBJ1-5	CAISESTGGQPQHF	TGTGCCATCAGTGAGTCGACAGGGGGCCAGCCCCAGCATTTT
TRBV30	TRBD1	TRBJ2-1	CAWTRDSSYNEQFF	TGTGCCTGGACCCGGGACAGCTCCTACAATGAGCAGTTCTTC
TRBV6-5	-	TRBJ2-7	CASSYGGTEFYEQYF	TGTGCCAGCAGTTACGGCGGGACGGAATTCTACGAGCAGTACTTC
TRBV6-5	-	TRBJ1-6	CASSPGRTYNSPLHF	TGTGCCAGCAGCCCCGGGAGGACCTATAATTCACCCCTCCACTTT
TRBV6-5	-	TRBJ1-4	CASSYQEGVEKLFF	TGTGCCAGCAGTTATCAGGAAGGGGTCGAAAAACTGTTTTTT
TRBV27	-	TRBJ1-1	CASSLVSTGGKAFF	TGTGCCAGCAGTTTAGTCTCGACAGGAGGCAAAGCTTTCTTT
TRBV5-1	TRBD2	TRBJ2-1	CASSLASGRAYNEQFF	TGCGCCAGCAGCTTGGCTAGCGGGAGGGCCTACAATGAGCAGTTCTTC
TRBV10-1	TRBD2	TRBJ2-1	CASSEIGTSGVSEQFF	TGCGCCAGCAGTGAGATCGGGACTAGCGGGGTCAGTGAGCAGTTCTTC
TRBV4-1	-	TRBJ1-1	CASSQVLKHRTEAFF	TGCGCCAGCAGCCAGGTATTAAAGCACAGGACTGAAGCTTTCTTT
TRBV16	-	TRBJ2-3	CASSPFQGMGDTQYF	TGTGCCAGCAGCCCTTTTCAGGGGATGGGAGATACGCAGTATTTT
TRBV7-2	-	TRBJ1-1	CASSRVPGFSLPEAFF	TGTGCCAGCAGTAGAGTCCCGGGGTTCAGCCTACCCGAAGCTTTCTTT
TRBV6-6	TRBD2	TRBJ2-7	CASSSASGHYEQYF	TGTGCCAGCAGTTCGGCTAGCGGACACTACGAGCAGTACTTC
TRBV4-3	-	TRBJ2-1	CASSQDHGSYNEQFF	TGCGCCAGCAGCCAAGATCACGGGAGTTACAATGAGCAGTTCTTC
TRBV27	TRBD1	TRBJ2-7	CASQGAAYREQYF	TGTGCCAGCCAGGGGGCGGCTTATCGGGAGCAGTACTTC
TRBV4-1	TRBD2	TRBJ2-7	CASSQDPGGPNEQYF	TGCGCCAGCAGCCAAGACCCGGGGGGGCCTAACGAGCAGTACTTC
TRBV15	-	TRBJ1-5	CATSRDIRGGPQHF	TGTGCCACCAGCAGAGATATCCGGGGGGGGCCCCAGCATTTT
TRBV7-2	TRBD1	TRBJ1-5	CASAFGQGVGQPQHF	TGTGCCAGCGCCTTCGGACAGGGGGTCGGCCAGCCCCAGCATTTT
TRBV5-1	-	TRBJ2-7	CASSLGVSSYEQYF	TGCGCCAGCAGCTTGGGCGTAAGCTCCTACGAGCAGTACTTC
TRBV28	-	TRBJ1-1	CASSLQTPNTEAFF	TGTGCCAGCAGTTTACAAACACCTAACACTGAAGCTTTCTTT
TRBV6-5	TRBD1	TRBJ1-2	CASSHTTGGYYGYTF	TGTGCCAGCAGTCACACGACAGGGGGCTACTATGGCTACACCTTC
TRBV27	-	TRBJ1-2	CASAIFQGTALGGYTF	TGTGCCAGCGCCATATTTCAGGGCACAGCTTTAGGAGGCTACACCTTC
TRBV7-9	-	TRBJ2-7	CASSGGQIREYF	TGTGCCAGCAGCGGAGGACAGATTCGAGAGTACTTC
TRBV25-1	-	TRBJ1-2	CASSEHEGAYGYTF	TGTGCCAGCAGTGAGCACGAAGGGGCCTATGGCTACACCTTC
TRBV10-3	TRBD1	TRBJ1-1	CAISGSTGTEAFF	TGTGCCATCAGTGGATCGACAGGGACTGAAGCTTTCTTT
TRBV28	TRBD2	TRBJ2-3	CASSLAGGQDTQYF	TGTGCCAGCAGTTTAGCGGGAGGCCAAGATACGCAGTATTTT
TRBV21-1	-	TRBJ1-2	CASSKVGTGVSYGYTF	TGTGCCAGCAGCAAAGTCGGGACAGGGGTTAGCTATGGCTACACCTTC
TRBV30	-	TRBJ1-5	CAWSSPAGSPNQPQHF	TGTGCCTGGAGCTCCCCCGCGGGCAGTCCCAATCAGCCCCAGCATTTT
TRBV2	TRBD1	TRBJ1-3	CASSEAGAGGNTIYF	TGTGCCAGCAGTGAAGCGGGGGCAGGGGGTAACACCATATATTTT
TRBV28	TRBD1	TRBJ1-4	CASSTRQGAGKYEKLFF	TGTGCCAGCAGTACTCGACAGGGGGCTGGCAAATATGAAAAACTGTTTTTT
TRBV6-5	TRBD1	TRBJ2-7	CASSYSSGQHYEQYF	TGTGCCAGCAGTTACTCGTCGGGACAGCACTACGAGCAGTACTTC
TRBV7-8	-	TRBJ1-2	CASSRSVHNYGYTF	TGTGCCAGCAGCCGCAGTGTCCATAACTATGGCTACACCTTC
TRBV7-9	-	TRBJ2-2	CASSLTDYTGELFF	TGTGCCAGCAGCTTGACAGATTACACCGGGGAGCTGTTTTTT
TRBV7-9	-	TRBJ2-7	CASSLMDKSYEQYF	TGTGCCAGCAGCTTAATGGACAAGAGCTACGAGCAGTACTTC
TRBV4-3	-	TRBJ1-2	CASSQDEPGLDYGYTF	TGCGCCAGCAGCCAAGATGAACCAGGGCTCGACTATGGCTACACCTTC
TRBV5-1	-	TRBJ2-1	CASSLREHNEQFF	TGCGCCAGCAGCCTCCGGGAGCACAATGAGCAGTTCTTC
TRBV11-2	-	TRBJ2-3	CASASGLSTDTQYF	TGTGCCAGCGCTTCGGGACTTAGCACAGATACGCAGTATTTT
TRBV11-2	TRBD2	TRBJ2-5	CASSPALAGPQETQYF	TGTGCCAGCAGCCCAGCGCTAGCGGGGCCCCAAGAGACCCAGTACTTC
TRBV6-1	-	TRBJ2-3	CASSEDGESTDTQYF	TGTGCCAGCAGTGAAGACGGGGAAAGCACAGATACGCAGTATTTT
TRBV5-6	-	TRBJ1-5	CASSLGSGFGNQPQHF	TGTGCCAGCAGCTTGGGGTCAGGGTTTGGCAATCAGCCCCAGCATTTT
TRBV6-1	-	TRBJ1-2	CASSDTGPSYGYTF	TGTGCCAGCAGTGACACAGGGCCGTCCTATGGCTACACCTTC
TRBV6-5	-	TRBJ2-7	CASSRGYEQYF	TGTGCCAGCAGCCGAGGATACGAGCAGTACTTC
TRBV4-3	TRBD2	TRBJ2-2	CASSQEYLVAGGKRELFF	TGCGCCAGCAGCCAAGAGTATTTAGTAGCGGGGGGGAAGAGGGAGCTGTTTTTT
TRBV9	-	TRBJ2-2	CASSVGGAGTGELFF	TGTGCCAGCAGCGTAGGCGGCGCGGGCACCGGGGAGCTGTTTTTT
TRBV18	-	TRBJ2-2	CASSREEDGELFF	TGTGCCAGCTCACGGGAGGAGGACGGGGAGCTGTTTTTT
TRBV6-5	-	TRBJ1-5	CASSYSSGGNQPQHF	TGTGCCAGCAGTTACTCGAGTGGTGGCAATCAGCCCCAGCATTTT
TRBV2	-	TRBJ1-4	CASSVGGGNEKLFF	TGTGCCAGCAGTGTGGGCGGGGGAAATGAAAAACTGTTTTTT
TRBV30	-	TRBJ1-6	CAWSVHQGPNSPLHF	TGTGCCTGGAGTGTACATCAGGGGCCCAATTCACCCCTCCACTTT